The 15 T cell receptor beta chains given below trace back to one sample, sequenced in a study of T cell changes during pregnancy in multiple sclerosis. The method was immunoSEQ multiplex PCR; TCRdb's version includes in-frame clones alone and lacks a portion of them. The table lists tens of thousands of clones, 90% of them singletons. The sample was CD4+ T cells from peripheral blood mononuclear cells, taken in the third trimester of pregnancy. These receptors were obtained from a female donor in good health, enrolled as a control in a pregnancy study.

The J gene is TRBJ1-6, the V gene TRBV19; D is possibly TRBD1 (6 bases). Trimming cost V 5 bases and J 6 bases, with 11 bases left between them. CDR3 length: 14 residues. Germline V CDR1 and CDR2: LNHDA, SQIVND (reference sequence). The CDR3 region is CASSVRQVNSPLHF. As DNA, the CDR3 is TGTGCCAGTAGTGTACGACAGGTTAATTCACCCCTCCACTTT. Supplemented by reference TRBV19 and TRBJ1-6, the full variable domain reads DGGITQSPKYLFRKEGQNVTLSCEQNLNHDAMYWYRQDPGQGLRLIYYSQIVNDFQKGDIAEGYSVSREKKESFPLTVTSAQKNPTAFYLCASSVRQVNSPLHFGNGTRLTVT.

The genes are TRBV19 and TRBJ2-5; D is undetermined. The CDR3 spans 13 residues. V was pared by 4 bases and J by 2 bases, with 8 bases between. The germline V gene has CDR1 LNHDA and CDR2 SQIVND (reference sequence). CDR3 region: CASSTSLQETQYF. DNA for the CDR3: TGTGCCAGTAGTACGAGTCTACAAGAGACCCAGTACTTC.

The chain links TRBV9 to TRBJ1-3; no clear D gene. The CDR3 is 17 residues long. The V end lost 0 bases, the J end lost 3 bases, and 16 bases lay between the germline ends. Germline V CDR1 and CDR2: SGDLS, YYNGEE. The CDR3: CASSVDGLGRDGNTIYF. The CDR3 coding sequence is TGTGCCAGCAGCGTAGACGGACTAGGGCGGGATGGAAACACCATATATTTT.

The CDR3 loop is CASRRQGTEAFF. CDR3 DNA: TGTGCCAGCAGAAGACAGGGGACTGAAGCTTTCTTT. The V and J genes are TRBV27 and TRBJ1-1, with 8 positions matching TRBD1. This CDR3 contains 12 residues. Germline V gives CDR1 MNHEY, CDR2 SMNVEV (reference sequence). J was trimmed by 5 bases and V by 6 bases; bases with no gene match: 2.

The chain uses TRBV2 and TRBJ2-2; tentatively, D is TRBD1 (5 bases). The germline CDR1 and CDR2 sequences are SNHLY and FYNNEI. V shed 7 bases and J shed 5 bases, with 11 bases lying between them. The CDR3 has 13 amino acids. In DNA, the CDR3 is TGTGCCAGCAATTTGGGGCAGACCGGGGAGCTGTTTTTT. This translates into CASNLGQTGELFF. Filled out from reference TRBV2 and TRBJ2-2, the complete variable domain reads EPEVTQTPSHQVTQMGQEVILRCVPISNHLYFYWYRQILGQKVEFLVSFYNNEISEKSEIFDDQFSVERPDGSNFTLKIRSTKLEDSAMYFCASNLGQTGELFFGEGSRLTVL.

This clone has just a few counts. The J gene is TRBJ2-1, the V gene TRBV11-2; D might be TRBD1 (6 bases). Per germline, CDR1 SGHAT and CDR2 FQNNGV. Trimming shortened V by 1 base and J by 2 bases, and 6 bases separated the two germline ends. The CDR3 runs 14 residues. The CDR3 sequence: CASSLGQAYNEQFF. The DNA of the CDR3 is TGTGCCAGCAGCTTAGGACAGGCCTACAATGAGCAGTTCTTC.

The chain recombines TRBV27 with TRBJ1-1; D uncertain. From germline, CDR1 is MNHEY and CDR2 SMNVEV (reference sequence). V dropped 6 bases and J dropped 4 bases, with 15 bases sitting between them. This CDR3 has 14 residues. As DNA, the CDR3 is TGTGCCAGCAGGTCCCTAGCTCGAGCCACTGAAGCTTTCTTT. Its translation is CASRSLARATEAFF.

The V gene is TRBV7-6, the J gene TRBJ2-3; D is ambiguous. The germline gives CDR1 SGHVS, CDR2 FNYEAQ. The CDR3 is 12 residues long. V lost 1 base, J lost 6 bases, and 5 bases lay in between. CDR3 DNA: TGTGCCAGCAGCTTAGTCTCCGATACGCAGTATTTT. Residues: CASSLVSDTQYF.

The gene calls are TRBV19 and TRBJ1-4; possibly TRBD1 for D (6 bases). CDR3 length: 16 amino acids. The germline V gene has CDR1 LNHDA and CDR2 SQIVND (reference sequence). V was cut by 3 bases and J by 0 bases, with 11 bases left in between. The CDR3 DNA reads as TGTGCCAGTAGTATCCAAAACAGGGCAACTAATGAAAAACTGTTTTTT. It translates to CASSIQNRATNEKLFF.

The CDR3 DNA sequence: TGTGCCAGCAGCTCGGGACTAGCGGGAGTGAATGAGCAGTTCTTC. Encoded protein: CASSSGLAGVNEQFF. The J gene is TRBJ2-1, the V gene TRBV11-3; 14 positions agree with TRBD2. Looked up from germline, CDR1 is SGHNT and CDR2 is YENEEA. Unmatched junction bases numbered 3, after V lost 4 bases and J lost 7 bases. This CDR3 is built from 15 residues.

This chain joins TRBV15 and TRBJ2-3, with a weak D call TRBD2 (6 bases). Between the trimmed V and J ends, which lost 7 bases and 8 bases, there was a span of 16 bases. The CDR3 runs 13 residues. CDR1 and CDR2 (germline): LNHNV, YYDKDF (reference sequence). CDR3 sequence (DNA): TGTGCCACCATTGCGGGACCGCGGGGTACGCAGTATTTT. It is translated as CATIAGPRGTQYF.

In this sample, this clone turned up once. V gene TRBV27 combines with J gene TRBJ2-2, with TRBD2 as a possible D gene (7 bases). Germline V lookup: CDR1 MNHEY, CDR2 SMNVEV (reference sequence). The V end lost 6 bases, the J end lost 4 bases, and 12 bases lay between the germline ends. The CDR3 has 14 residues. CDR3 residues: CASRRGAGTGELFF. For the CDR3, the DNA is TGTGCCAGCAGACGGGGGGCGGGCACCGGGGAGCTGTTTTTT.

This clone was observed a handful of times. The genes are TRBV6-1 and TRBJ2-7, with TRBD1 identical over 7 bases. The germline gives CDR1 MNHNS, CDR2 SASEGT. V was clipped by 4 bases and J by 3 bases; unmatched bases: 3. The CDR3 length is 13 residues. The chain's CDR3 is CASSGGQDYEQYF. The DNA for the CDR3 is TGTGCCAGCAGTGGAGGACAGGACTACGAGCAGTACTTC.

CDR3 region: CASSSDPRRDRANGYTF. CDR3 DNA sequence: TGTGCCAGCAGCTCCGACCCGCGGCGGGACAGGGCCAATGGCTACACCTTC. The rearrangement links TRBV27 to TRBJ1-2; 9 nucleotides agree with TRBD1. V dropped 6 bases and J dropped 6; count of bases not matched to a gene: 17. The CDR3 extends over 17 amino acids. Germline V gene data show CDR1 as MNHEY and CDR2 as SMNVEV (reference sequence).

In its sample, this clone was seen once. This chain uses TRBV5-4 with TRBJ1-5; 9 nucleotides line up with TRBD1. V lost 4 bases and J lost 7; bases outside the gene matches: 9. Germline loops: CDR1 SGHNT, CDR2 YYREEE (reference sequence). This CDR3 has 15 residues. The DNA for the CDR3 is TGTGCCAGCAGCGTGGGACAGGGACTTGGGCAGCCCCAGCATTTT. It encodes CASSVGQGLGQPQHF.